This entry is about one TCR beta chain. The antigen it binds to is not known. No per-base quality is available; no much larger clone lies one base away. The data stem from a study of blood T cell repertoires in COVID-19 (dated by TCRdb to about 2020). Broadly, across the study: Collaborator samples came from the United States, Italy and Spain and covered acute and convalescent phases of COVID-19. Where HLA class I and class II types were available, the types were taken from metadata supplied by the sample provider, not from assay-based typing. The repertoires were released in a freely available public database intended as a resource for research on the immune response to SARS-CoV-2. Nearly every sample came with metadata listing a de-identified subject ID, COVID-19 status, age in years and sex. Deeply sampled blood TCRbeta repertoires from subjects exposed to, actively infected with, or recovered from COVID-19 were included in the dataset. The prospective study material was composed of cDNA or gDNA derived from T cells, B-cell-depleted T cells, or PBMCs. The samples were drawn from two sources: the first 160 participants of the ongoing ImmuneRACE study, and fewer than 1,500 subjects contributed by 6 global collaborators.

The full study reports these points: The quantity of clinical and demographic metadata differed by source and by participant and was supplied without curation.

In Seattle, one collaborating source enrolled patients while the infection was active and tracked those patients longitudinally over the course of disease. The collaborating institutions used their own protocols to collect whole blood in K2EDTA tubes. For TCRbeta analysis, collaborator samples were shipped as frozen whole blood, as isolated PBMCs, or as DNA extracted from either sample type. TCRbeta CDR3 regions were amplified from genomic DNA by means of the immunoSEQ Assay, a bias-controlled multiplex PCR. Per the source publication's procedure: Within the assay, amplification of reference gene primers was used to estimate how many nucleated cells each sample contained. Sequence reads were collapsed and filtered to measure the absolute abundance of every unique TCRbeta CDR3 rearrangement. Productive Simpson clonality was computed per sample as the square root of Simpson's diversity index over productive rearrangements. TCRdb took over this immuneACCESS table, retaining in-frame rearrangements with V and J assigned. Such tables are incomplete; in checked studies, under half of the missing clones stem from an unresolved V gene, and the remainder is unexplained. The V and J calls and clone size are taken from that table; D and trimming were inferred from the DNA. The sample profile shows approximately 64,000 clones; just over 85% of them were found once. The ten largest clonotypes hold roughly 40% of the sample.

This TCR was sampled from a woman between 55 and 75 years old with COVID-19, enrolled during active disease. Sample: peripheral blood.

CDR3 sequence: CASSKPSGRNTGELFF. The nucleotides are TGTGCCAGCAGCAAACCCAGCGGGAGGAACACCGGGGAGCTGTTTTTT. Here the chain combines TRBV21-1 and TRBJ2-2; TRBD2 is the table's D call, not checked against the DNA. TRBV21-1 is described as a pseudogene. The cysteine opens and the phenylalanine closes a CDR3 of 16 amino acids. Solely the CDR3 DNA is kept, with 48 bases framed from the first base.